The 30 T cell receptor beta chains given below trace back to one sample, sequenced in a study of blood T cell repertoires in COVID-19 (dated by TCRdb to 2020 to 2021). To prepare the library, the immunoSEQ multiplex PCR assay was applied. This is the immuneACCESS table as TCRdb keeps it, with only in-frame sequences that have V and J called. A part of the clones is gone; compared with another copy, unresolved V genes explain less than half, and the rest is unexplained. In this sample the table shows around 160,000 clones, approximately 83% of which occur a single time. The top ten constitute around 8% of the sample. Sequenced sample: peripheral blood. The receptor source for this set is a woman aged 55-70 years with COVID-19, enrolled during active disease.

This clone came up once. The rearrangement joins TRBV6-1 to TRBJ2-5, with 7 bases that match TRBD1. V was clipped by 4 bases and J by 0 bases; unmatched bases: 8. The CDR3 has 16 residues. Germline CDR1 is MNHNS and CDR2 is SASEGT. The CDR3 loop reads CASSGLQTGYQETQYF. In DNA, the CDR3 is TGTGCCAGCAGTGGCCTCCAGACAGGGTACCAAGAGACCCAGTACTTC.

This clone was counted a single time. The V call is TRBV10-3, the J call TRBJ2-5, with 13 positions matching TRBD2. Germline loops: CDR1 ENHRY, CDR2 SYGVKD. Trimming took 2 bases from V and 0 from J; bases not matched to a gene: 3. The CDR3 has 17 residues. The CDR3 reads CAISEGLAGAYQETQYF. For the CDR3, the DNA is TGTGCCATCAGTGAGGGACTAGCGGGGGCTTACCAAGAGACCCAGTACTTC.

The chain joins TRBV7-6 to TRBJ1-1; D possibly corresponds to TRBD1 (6 bases). V was pared by 6 bases and J by 4 bases, with 12 bases between. Germline V gene data show CDR1 as SGHVS and CDR2 as FNYEAQ. The CDR3 extends over 13 amino acids. Here the CDR3 reads CASSLTGPTEAFF. The CDR3 region has the DNA TGTGCCAGCAGTCTAACAGGGCCCACTGAAGCTTTCTTT.

The J gene is TRBJ2-3, the V gene TRBV6-4; TRBD2 matches at 10 bases. The CDR3 totals 15 residues. With V trimmed by 5 bases and J by 7 bases, 9 bases remained unmatched. Per germline, CDR1 MRHNA and CDR2 SNTAGT. Here the CDR3 reads CASSQERGGLHTQYF. The CDR3 DNA follows: TGTGCCAGCAGTCAAGAGCGGGGGGGCCTTCATACGCAGTATTTT.

This clone was detected only a few times. The chain uses TRBV9 and TRBJ1-6, with D perhaps matching TRBD1 (6 bases). In germline, CDR1 is SGDLS, CDR2 YYNGEE. The CDR3 is 15 amino acids. With 4 bases removed from V and 10 bases from J, the gap between germline ends came to 18 bases. This chain's CDR3 is CASSSSQGPRSPLHF. The CDR3 region has the DNA TGTGCCAGCAGCTCTAGCCAGGGGCCGCGATCACCCCTCCACTTT.

The chain employs TRBV20-1 and TRBJ2-1; D gene ambiguous. Trimming left V 6 bases short and J 7 bases short, with 7 bases between. Looked up from germline, CDR1 is DFQATT and CDR2 is SNEGSKA (reference sequence). The CDR3 extends over 10 amino acids. The CDR3 nucleotides read TGCAGTGCATCTACGAATGAGCAGTTCTTC. Residues: CSASTNEQFF.

This chain connects TRBV6-4 to TRBJ1-6; TRBD1 matches 7 bases. Looked up from germline, CDR1 is MRHNA and CDR2 is SNTAGT. This CDR3 has 17 amino acids. Trimming cost V 2 bases and J 5 bases; bases outside gene matches: 9. CDR3 region: CASSDTTGQGDNSPLHF. CDR3 sequence (DNA): TGTGCCAGCAGTGACACGACAGGGCAAGGGGATAATTCACCCCTCCACTTT.

The chain is built from TRBV7-6 and TRBJ1-5, with D unresolved. The V and J ends lost 0 bases and 4 bases respectively, with 13 bases between them. The germline V gene encodes CDR1 SGHVS and CDR2 FNYEAQ. This CDR3 spans 16 amino acids. The CDR3 here is CASSLAQRESNQPQHF. The CDR3 nucleotides read TGTGCCAGCAGCTTAGCGCAGAGGGAGAGTAATCAGCCCCAGCATTTT.

The rearrangement uses TRBV2 and TRBJ1-1; 9 bases line up with TRBD1. Germline-derived CDR1 and CDR2 are SNHLY and FYNNEI. The CDR3 consists of 16 residues. V was pared by 6 bases and J by 3 bases, with 11 bases of the junction left unmatched. The DNA of the CDR3 is TGTGCCAGCAGGGACAGGGGAGGTTGGCAGTACACTGAAGCTTTCTTT. Amino acids: CASRDRGGWQYTEAFF.

J is TRBJ1-5 and V is TRBV12-3 or TRBV12-4; D call uncertain. This CDR3 contains 13 residues. V gave up 3 bases and J gave up 9 bases, with 12 bases separating them. The chain's CDR3 is CASSFQRKGPQHF. Written as DNA, the CDR3 is TGTGCCAGCAGTTTTCAGCGGAAGGGGCCCCAGCATTTT.

The chain uses TRBV20-1 and TRBJ2-5; possible D gene TRBD2, 7 bases. The CDR3 is 16 amino acids. Germline CDR1 and CDR2: DFQATT and SNEGSKA (reference sequence). The V gene lost 3 bases and the J gene lost 6 bases, with 23 bases spanning the gap. The CDR3 DNA follows: TGCAGTGCTAGTGCATTGGTGGGGGGGGCCCTAAAGACCCAGTACTTC. Its translation: CSASALVGGALKTQYF.

The chain carries TRBV10-1 and TRBJ2-1; TRBD1 aligns across 8 bases. The germline V gene has CDR1 WNHNN and CDR2 SYGVQD (reference sequence). V was pared by 6 bases and J by 9 bases, with 19 bases of the junction left unmatched. The CDR3 has 17 residues. The CDR3 region has the DNA TGCGCCAGCAGCCGGGACAGGTCCTCAGGTCTAGTCAGTGAGCAGTTCTTC. Amino acid sequence: CASSRDRSSGLVSEQFF.

This clone was counted once. V usage is TRBV3-1 (or the pseudogene TRBV3-2) and J usage is TRBJ2-1, with TRBD1 as a possible D gene (6 bases). Germline loops: CDR1 LGHDT, CDR2 YNNKEL (reference sequence). The CDR3 runs 16 residues. V shed 1 base and J shed 4 bases, with 14 bases lying between them. The chain's CDR3 is CASSQGVPGVYNEQFF. The CDR3 region has the DNA TGTGCCAGCAGCCAAGGGGTGCCAGGGGTATACAATGAGCAGTTCTTC.

The chain couples TRBV3-1 (or the pseudogene TRBV3-2) to TRBJ2-2; no reliable D call. V lost 0 bases and J lost 0, with 5 bases in between. Germline loops: CDR1 LGHDT, CDR2 YNNKEL (reference sequence). This CDR3 region has 15 residues. The CDR3 reads CASSQDRANTGELFF. The CDR3 region has the DNA TGTGCCAGCAGCCAAGATCGAGCGAACACCGGGGAGCTGTTTTTT.

This chain joins TRBV9 and TRBJ1-3; no clear D. Germline-derived CDR1 and CDR2 are SGDLS and YYNGEE. V was pared by 4 bases and J by 6 bases, with 14 bases between. This CDR3 has 14 residues. The CDR3, as DNA: TGTGCCAGCAGCTCCCAGCAGGTAGTAAACACCATATATTTT. This translates into CASSSQQVVNTIYF.

This chain uses TRBV14 with TRBJ1-2; D possibly corresponds to TRBD1 (5 bases). With 0 bases removed from V and 4 bases from J, the gap between germline ends came to 12 bases. Per the germline V gene, CDR1 is SGHDN and CDR2 is FVKESK. CDR3 size: 15 residues. In nucleotides, the CDR3 is TGTGCCAGCAGCCAAGATATGTGGACAACCTATGGCTACACCTTC. Its protein product is CASSQDMWTTYGYTF.

The chain links TRBV6-5 to TRBJ2-3; maybe TRBD2 (5 bases). The CDR3 is made up of 14 amino acids. The ends were cut back, 3 bases at V and 2 bases at J, with 9 bases in the middle. Germline V CDR1 and CDR2: MNHEY, SVGAGI. This chain's CDR3 is CASSYLEATDTQYF. The CDR3 DNA reads TGTGCCAGCAGTTATCTGGAGGCCACAGATACGCAGTATTTT.

This chain joins TRBV30 and TRBJ2-1; TRBD1 might be the D (5 bases). CDR1 and CDR2 (germline): GTSNPN, SVGIG (reference sequence). This CDR3 comprises 15 residues. Deletions cut 4 bases from V and 4 bases from J, with 17 bases between. CDR3 region: CAWTKAGFGYNEQFF. The CDR3 DNA is TGTGCCTGGACCAAGGCAGGGTTTGGATACAATGAGCAGTTCTTC.

The chain joins TRBV19 to TRBJ2-2, with 8 bases lining up with TRBD2. The V gene end was trimmed by 4 bases and the J gene end by 1 base; junction bases not matched to a gene: 11. Germline-derived CDR1 and CDR2 are LNHDA and SQIVND (reference sequence). The CDR3 is 18 amino acids. The DNA of the CDR3 is TGTGCCAGTAGTACGCGAGGCGCGGGGGGCAAGAACACCGGGGAGCTGTTTTTT. Protein sequence: CASSTRGAGGKNTGELFF.

The chain employs TRBV19 and TRBJ1-5; TRBD1 aligns across 9 bases. J gave up 6 bases and V 4 bases, and 4 bases lay outside the gene matches. The CDR3 sequence is 14 residues long. The germline V gene encodes CDR1 LNHDA and CDR2 SQIVND (reference sequence). This CDR3 reads CASSTTGGGQPQHF. CDR3 nucleotide sequence: TGTGCCAGTAGTACCACAGGGGGCGGTCAGCCCCAGCATTTT.

The J gene is TRBJ2-3, the V gene TRBV28, with D unresolved. Looked up from germline, CDR1 is MDHEN and CDR2 is SYDVKM. This CDR3 is 14 amino acids long. The V and J ends lost 3 bases and 6 bases respectively, with 13 bases between them. This CDR3 reads CASSFPNPRDTQYF. The CDR3 nucleotides read TGTGCCAGCAGTTTCCCTAACCCCAGGGATACGCAGTATTTT.

This clone was detected once. This chain joins TRBV18 and TRBJ1-1, with D perhaps TRBD1 (6 bases). Per germline, CDR1 KGHSH and CDR2 LQKENI. The CDR3 has 14 amino acids. V lost 6 bases and J 0 bases, leaving 11 bases between the germline ends. The CDR3 DNA sequence: TGTGCCAGCTCGCCCAGGGGCCTGAACACTGAAGCTTTCTTT. Encoded protein: CASSPRGLNTEAFF.

J is TRBJ2-7 and V is TRBV5-1; the match to TRBD1 covers 7 bases. With V trimmed by 0 bases and J by 0 bases, 3 bases remained unmatched. The CDR3 contains 15 residues. From germline, CDR1 is SGHRS and CDR2 YFSETQ. In DNA, the CDR3 is TGCGCCAGCAGCTTGGGACAGGGTTACTCCTACGAGCAGTACTTC. Encoded protein: CASSLGQGYSYEQYF.

V usage is TRBV10-2 and J usage is TRBJ2-6, with 8 bases identical to TRBD1. Losses at the gene ends were 9 bases for V and 0 bases for J; bases not matched to a gene: 7. The germline gives CDR1 WSHSY, CDR2 SAAADI. The CDR3 contains 16 residues. CDR3 DNA sequence: TGCGCCAGTTGGGGACAGGTGGGCTCTGGGGCCAACGTCCTGACTTTC. This translates into CASWGQVGSGANVLTF.

The table lists this clone with a few counts. The V gene is TRBV27, the J gene TRBJ1-5; a possible D gene is TRBD1 (6 bases). The CDR3 consists of 17 residues. Germline V gene data show CDR1 as MNHEY and CDR2 as SMNVEV (reference sequence). V lost 5 bases and J lost 2, with 19 bases in between. CDR3 nucleotide sequence: TGTGCCAGCAGTGTACAGGGAATCGGGTACGGCAATCAGCCCCAGCATTTT. Encoded protein: CASSVQGIGYGNQPQHF.

The chain links TRBV18 to TRBJ2-5, with 10 bases that match TRBD1. The CDR3 runs to 15 residues. V shed 0 bases and J 5 bases; nucleotides not matched to a gene: 3. Germline assignment: CDR1 KGHSH and CDR2 LQKENI. CDR3 nucleotides: TGTGCCAGCTCACCACCGACAGGGGGCCGGGAGACCCAGTACTTC. Protein sequence: CASSPPTGGRETQYF. Looking up the rest from reference TRBV18 and TRBJ2-5 gives the full variable domain: NAGVMQNPRHLVRRRGQEARLRCSPMKGHSHVYWYRQLPEEGLKFMVYLQKENIIDESGMPKERFSAEFPKEGPSILRIQQVVRGDSAAYFCASSPPTGGRETQYFGPGTRLLVL.

CDR3 region: CASRPTSAGQNEQFF. CDR3 in DNA: TGTGCCAGCAGGCCGACTAGCGCCGGCCAAAATGAGCAGTTCTTC. The J gene is TRBJ2-1, the V gene TRBV6-6; 8 positions agree with TRBD2. There are 15 residues in the CDR3. V was clipped by 6 bases and J by 7 bases; unmatched bases: 11. Germline CDR1 reads MNHNY; CDR2 reads SVGAGI (reference sequence).

DNA for the CDR3: TGTGCCAGCAGCCCTGATTCGGCCTACGAGCAGTACTTC. Protein sequence: CASSPDSAYEQYF. The V call is TRBV28, the J call TRBJ2-7, with no clear D. V was trimmed by 6 bases and J by 2 bases, leaving 11 bases between them. The CDR3 loop spans 13 amino acids. The germline V gene has CDR1 MDHEN and CDR2 SYDVKM.

V is TRBV7-9 and J is TRBJ1-2; TRBD1 might be the D (6 bases). CDR1 and CDR2 (germline): SEHNR, FQNEAQ (reference sequence). CDR3 length equals 16 residues. Trimming removed 1 base at V and 0 bases at J, with 12 bases between. CDR3 sequence (DNA): TGTGCCAGCAGCTTAGGCCCCAGGGGACCTAACTATGGCTACACCTTC. Translating it yields CASSLGPRGPNYGYTF.

The chain joins TRBV29-1 to TRBJ2-3; D call uncertain. Germline CDR1 reads SQVTM; CDR2 reads ANQGSEA. The CDR3 is 11 residues long. V was cut by 7 bases and J by 2 bases, with 7 bases left in between. The chain's CDR3 is CSALFTDTQYF. For the CDR3, the DNA is TGCAGCGCCCTCTTCACAGATACGCAGTATTTT.